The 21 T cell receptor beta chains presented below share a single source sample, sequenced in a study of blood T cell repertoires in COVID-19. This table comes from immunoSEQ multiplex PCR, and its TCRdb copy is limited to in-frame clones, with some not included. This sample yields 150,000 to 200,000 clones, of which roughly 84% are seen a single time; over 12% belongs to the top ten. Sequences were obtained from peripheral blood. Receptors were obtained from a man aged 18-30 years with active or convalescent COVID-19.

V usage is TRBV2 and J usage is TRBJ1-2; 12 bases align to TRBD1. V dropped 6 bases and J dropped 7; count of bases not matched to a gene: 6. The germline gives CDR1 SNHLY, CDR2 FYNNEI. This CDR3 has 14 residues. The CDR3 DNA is TGTGCCAGCAGGCCGGGACAGGGGGCTCGTGGCTACACCTTC. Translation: CASRPGQGARGYTF.

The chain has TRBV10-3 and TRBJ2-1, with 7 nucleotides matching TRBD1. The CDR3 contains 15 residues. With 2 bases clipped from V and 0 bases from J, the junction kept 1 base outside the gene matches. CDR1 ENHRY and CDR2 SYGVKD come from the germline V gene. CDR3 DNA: TGTGCCATCAGTGAGGGGACAGTCTCCTACAATGAGCAGTTCTTC. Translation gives CAISEGTVSYNEQFF.

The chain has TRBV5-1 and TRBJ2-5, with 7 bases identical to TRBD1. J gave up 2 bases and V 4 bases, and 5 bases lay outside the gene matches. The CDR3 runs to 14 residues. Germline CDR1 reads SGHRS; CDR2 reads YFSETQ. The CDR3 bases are TGCGCCAGCAGCGAACAGACAGGGCAAGAGACCCAGTACTTC. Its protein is CASSEQTGQETQYF.

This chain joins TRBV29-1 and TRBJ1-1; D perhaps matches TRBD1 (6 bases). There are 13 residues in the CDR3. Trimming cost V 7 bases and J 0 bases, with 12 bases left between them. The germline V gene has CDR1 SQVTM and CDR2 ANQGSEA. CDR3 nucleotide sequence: TGCAGCGGCGCACAGGGACTGAACACTGAAGCTTTCTTT. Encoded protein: CSGAQGLNTEAFF.

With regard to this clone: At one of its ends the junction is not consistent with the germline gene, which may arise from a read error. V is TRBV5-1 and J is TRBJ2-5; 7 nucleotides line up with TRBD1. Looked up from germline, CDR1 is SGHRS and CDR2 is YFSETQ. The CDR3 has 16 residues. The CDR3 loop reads CASSSRGPGLQKTQYF. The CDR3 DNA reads TGCGCCAGCAGCTCGAGGGGGCCCGGCCTCCAAAAGACCCAGTACTTC.

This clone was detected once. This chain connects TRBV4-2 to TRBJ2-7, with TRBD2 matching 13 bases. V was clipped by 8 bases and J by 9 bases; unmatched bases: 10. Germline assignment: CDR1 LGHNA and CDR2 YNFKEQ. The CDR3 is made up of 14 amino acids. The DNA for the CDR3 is TGTGCCAGCGGACTAGCGGGGGTGATACTAGGGCAGTACTTC. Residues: CASGLAGVILGQYF.

The CDR3 reads CASSLATDTDTQYF. The CDR3 nucleotides are TGTGCCAGCAGCTTGGCAACAGACACAGATACGCAGTATTTT. The chain has TRBV5-4 and TRBJ2-3; D not resolved. Trimming shortened V by 0 bases and J by 2 bases, and 7 bases separated the two germline ends. The length of the CDR3 is 14 residues. CDR1 is SGHNT, CDR2 YYREEE, per germline (reference sequence). The full variable domain, rest sourced from reference TRBV5-4 and TRBJ2-3, is ETGVTQSPTHLIKTRGQQVTLRCSSQSGHNTVSWYQQALGQGPQFIFQYYREEENGRGNFPPRFSGLQFPNYSSELNVNALELDDSALYLCASSLATDTDTQYFGPGTRLTVL.

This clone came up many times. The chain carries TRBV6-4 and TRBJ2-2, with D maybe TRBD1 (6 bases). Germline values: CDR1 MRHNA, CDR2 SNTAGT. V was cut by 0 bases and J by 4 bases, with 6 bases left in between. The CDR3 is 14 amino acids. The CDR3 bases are TGTGCCAGCAGTGACTCGGGGGCCACCGGGGAGCTGTTTTTT. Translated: CASSDSGATGELFF.

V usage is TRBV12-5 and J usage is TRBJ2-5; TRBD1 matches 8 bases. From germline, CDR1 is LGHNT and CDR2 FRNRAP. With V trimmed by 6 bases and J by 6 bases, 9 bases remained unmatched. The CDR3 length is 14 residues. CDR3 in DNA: TGTGCTAGTGGCCCTGGACAGGGTCGGCAGACCCAGTACTTC. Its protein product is CASGPGQGRQTQYF.

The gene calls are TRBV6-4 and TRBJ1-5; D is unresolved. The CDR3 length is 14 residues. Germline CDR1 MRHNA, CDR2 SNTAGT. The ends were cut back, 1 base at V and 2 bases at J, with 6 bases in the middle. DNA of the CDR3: TGTGCCAGCAGTGACTTGGCGGGCAATCAGCCCCAGCATTTT. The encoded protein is CASSDLAGNQPQHF.

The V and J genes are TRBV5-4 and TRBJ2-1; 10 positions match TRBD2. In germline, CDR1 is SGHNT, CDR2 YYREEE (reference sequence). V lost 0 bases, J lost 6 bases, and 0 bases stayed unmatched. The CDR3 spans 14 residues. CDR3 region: CASSLASGSNEQFF. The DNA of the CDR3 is TGTGCCAGCAGCTTGGCTAGCGGGAGCAATGAGCAGTTCTTC.

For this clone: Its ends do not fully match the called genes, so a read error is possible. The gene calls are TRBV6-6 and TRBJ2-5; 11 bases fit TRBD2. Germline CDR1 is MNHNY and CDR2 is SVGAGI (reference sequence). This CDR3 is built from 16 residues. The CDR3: CASSDSRLAGQETQYF. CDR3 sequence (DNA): TGTGCCAGCAGTGACTCAAGACTAGCGGGGCAAGAGACCCAGTACTTC.

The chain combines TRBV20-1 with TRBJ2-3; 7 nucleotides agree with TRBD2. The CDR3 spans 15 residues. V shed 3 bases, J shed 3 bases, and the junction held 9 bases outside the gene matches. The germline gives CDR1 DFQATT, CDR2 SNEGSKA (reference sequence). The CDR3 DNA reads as TGCAGTGCTAGTGTATGGGCTAGCGGAACAGATACGCAGTATTTT. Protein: CSASVWASGTDTQYF.

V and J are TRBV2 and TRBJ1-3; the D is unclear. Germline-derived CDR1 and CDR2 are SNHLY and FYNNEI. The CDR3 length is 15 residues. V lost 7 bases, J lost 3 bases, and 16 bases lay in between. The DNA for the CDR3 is TGTGCCAGCACCGGTTTGGTTCGATTTGGAAACACCATATATTTT. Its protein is CASTGLVRFGNTIYF. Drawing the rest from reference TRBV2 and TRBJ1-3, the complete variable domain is EPEVTQTPSHQVTQMGQEVILRCVPISNHLYFYWYRQILGQKVEFLVSFYNNEISEKSEIFDDQFSVERPDGSNFTLKIRSTKLEDSAMYFCASTGLVRFGNTIYFGEGSWLTVV.

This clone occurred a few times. For the CDR3, the DNA is TGTGCCAGTAGTGCCAGGGATAGCAATCAGCCCCAGCATTTT. Amino acids: CASSARDSNQPQHF. The genes are TRBV19 and TRBJ1-5, with a weak D call TRBD1 (5 bases). This CDR3 has 14 amino acids. Trimming shortened V by 5 bases and J by 0 bases, and 8 bases separated the two germline ends. Looked up from germline, CDR1 is LNHDA and CDR2 is SQIVND (reference sequence).

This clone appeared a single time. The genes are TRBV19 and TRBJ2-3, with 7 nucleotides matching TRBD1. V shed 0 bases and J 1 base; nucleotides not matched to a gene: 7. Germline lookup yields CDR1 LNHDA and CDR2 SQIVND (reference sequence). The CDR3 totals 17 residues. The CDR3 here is CASSIDKFGTGTDTQYF. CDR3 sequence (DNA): TGTGCCAGTAGTATAGATAAATTCGGGACAGGCACAGATACGCAGTATTTT.

The CDR3 sequence: CASSVATGLAGDTDTQYF. The CDR3 nucleotides read TGTGCCAGCAGCGTAGCTACGGGGTTGGCGGGAGACACAGATACGCAGTATTTT. The V gene is TRBV9, the J gene TRBJ2-3; 7 positions agree with TRBD2. V was pared by 0 bases and J by 2 bases, with 12 bases of the junction left unmatched. The CDR3 spans 18 residues. CDR1 and CDR2 (germline): SGDLS, YYNGEE.

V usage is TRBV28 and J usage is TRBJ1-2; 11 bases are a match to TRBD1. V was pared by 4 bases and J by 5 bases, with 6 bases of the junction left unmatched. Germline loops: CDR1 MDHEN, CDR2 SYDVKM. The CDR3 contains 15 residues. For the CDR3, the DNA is TGTGCCAGCAGTTCGCCGGGACAGGGGGATTATGGCTACACCTTC. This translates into CASSSPGQGDYGYTF.

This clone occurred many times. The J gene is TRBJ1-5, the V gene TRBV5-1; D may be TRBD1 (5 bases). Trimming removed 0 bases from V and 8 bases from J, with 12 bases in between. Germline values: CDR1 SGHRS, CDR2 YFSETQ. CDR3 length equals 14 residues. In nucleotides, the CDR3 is TGCGCCAGCAGCTTGGAGGGGCGTGGGGAGCCCCAGCATTTT. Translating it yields CASSLEGRGEPQHF. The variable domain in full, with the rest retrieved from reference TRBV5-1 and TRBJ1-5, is KAGVTQTPRYLIKTRGQQVTLSCSPISGHRSVSWYQQTPGQGLQFLFEYFSETQRNKGNFPGRFSGRQFSNSRSEMNVSTLELGDSALYLCASSLEGRGEPQHFGDGTRLSIL.

The CDR3 bases are TGCGCCAGCAGCCGGGGACAGGGGGAACCTGGAAACACCATATATTTT. Translation gives CASSRGQGEPGNTIYF. The rearrangement uses TRBV4-3 and TRBJ1-3; 11 bases are shared with TRBD1. Germline V gene lookup returns CDR1 LGHNA and CDR2 YSLEER. The CDR3 is 16 residues long. V lost 4 bases, J lost 2 bases, and 4 bases stayed unmatched.

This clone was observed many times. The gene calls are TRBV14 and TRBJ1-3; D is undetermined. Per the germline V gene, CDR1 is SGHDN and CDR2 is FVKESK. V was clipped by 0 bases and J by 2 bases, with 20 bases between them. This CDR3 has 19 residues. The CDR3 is CASSQDRSSRPSPGNTIYF. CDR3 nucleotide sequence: TGTGCCAGCAGCCAAGATCGGTCATCGCGGCCAAGCCCTGGAAACACCATATATTTT.